This passage covers 14 T cell receptor beta chains from one sample sequenced in a study of T cell responses to AZD1222 COVID-19 vaccine. Here immunoSEQ multiplex PCR was the method, and the copy in TCRdb shows in-frame clones only, minus some. This table holds about 150,000 clones, 93% found once. The sequencing here drew on peripheral blood, taken on day 0 of AZD1222 vaccination. The origin of the receptors is an adult in good health.

J is TRBJ1-5 and V is TRBV6-5, with 8 bases lining up with TRBD1. This CDR3 has 15 residues. The junction had 5 bases not matched to a gene; V was cut back by 6 bases and J by 1 base. The germline V gene encodes CDR1 MNHEY and CDR2 SVGAGI. CDR3 sequence (DNA): TGTGCCAGCAGACGACAGGGGATGAGCAATCAGCCCCAGCATTTT. Its protein is CASRRQGMSNQPQHF.

V is TRBV6-1 and J is TRBJ1-2; 9 nucleotides match TRBD1. The CDR3 contains 13 residues. The germline V gene encodes CDR1 MNHNS and CDR2 SASEGT. V lost 0 bases and J lost 8; bases outside the gene matches: 1. The CDR3, as DNA: TGTGCCAGCAGTGAAGCTACAGGGGGCGGCTACACCTTC. Amino acid sequence: CASSEATGGGYTF.

This chain links TRBV7-8 with TRBJ1-5; 7 bases are shared with TRBD1. After removal of 5 bases from V and 4 bases from J, the junction contained 2 bases not matched to a gene. The CDR3 is 13 amino acids. The germline CDR1 and CDR2 sequences are SGHVS and FQNEAQ. This CDR3 reads CASSSRGNQPQHF. CDR3 bases: TGTGCCAGCAGCAGCAGGGGGAATCAGCCCCAGCATTTT.

The chain recombines TRBV7-2 with TRBJ2-7; D possibly corresponds to TRBD2 (6 bases). In germline, CDR1 is SGHTA, CDR2 FQGNSA. This CDR3 is built from 15 residues. V was trimmed by 3 bases and J by 7 bases, leaving 19 bases between them. The CDR3 loop is CASSFGYGGPREQYF. The CDR3 bases are TGTGCCAGCAGCTTCGGATACGGGGGTCCGAGGGAGCAGTACTTC.

The V and J genes are TRBV3-1 (or the pseudogene TRBV3-2) and TRBJ2-7; D may match TRBD1 or TRBD2 (5 bases each). Germline lookup yields CDR1 LGHDT and CDR2 YNNKEL (reference sequence). Trimming cost V 3 bases and J 4 bases, with 10 bases left between them. The CDR3 consists of 13 residues. The CDR3 coding sequence is TGTGCCAGCAGCCATGGGACGTTATACGAGCAGTACTTC. Translated, it gives CASSHGTLYEQYF.

This clone is a singleton in its sample. This chain connects TRBV6-5 to TRBJ1-5; D is undetermined. The CDR3 is made up of 14 amino acids. CDR1 and CDR2 (germline): MNHEY, SVGAGI. V lost 6 bases and J lost 4, with 13 bases in between. The DNA of the CDR3 is TGTGCCAGCAGCCCCCTGGGCTTTAATCAGCCCCAGCATTTT. This encodes CASSPLGFNQPQHF.

J is TRBJ2-1 and V is TRBV3-1 (or the pseudogene TRBV3-2); TRBD2 is a possible D gene (5 bases). Trimming left V 4 bases short and J 0 bases short, with 13 bases between. The CDR3 is made up of 16 amino acids. Germline V gene data show CDR1 as LGHDT and CDR2 as YNNKEL (reference sequence). The CDR3 sequence: CASSPRVAGSYNEQFF. The CDR3, as DNA: TGTGCCAGCAGCCCGCGCGTGGCGGGCTCCTACAATGAGCAGTTCTTC.

The V call is TRBV30, the J call TRBJ2-7; perhaps TRBD2 as D (5 bases). Trimming took 4 bases from V and 2 from J, leaving 9 bases between them. This CDR3 is built from 12 residues. Per the germline V gene, CDR1 is GTSNPN and CDR2 is SVGIG (reference sequence). The CDR3 reads CAWNGGTYEQYF. CDR3 in DNA: TGTGCCTGGAACGGAGGAACCTACGAGCAGTACTTC.

This rearrangement joins TRBV19 to TRBJ1-5; D remains unclear. V lost 3 bases to trimming and J lost 9 bases, with 12 bases between them. The CDR3 is made up of 13 amino acids. Germline values: CDR1 LNHDA, CDR2 SQIVND (reference sequence). The CDR3 protein is CASSITDVPPQHF. Written as DNA, the CDR3 is TGTGCCAGTAGTATCACCGACGTGCCGCCCCAGCATTTT.

The rearrangement links TRBV19 to TRBJ1-1; D gene unclear. The CDR3 is 16 amino acids. The germline CDR1 and CDR2 sequences are LNHDA and SQIVND (reference sequence). The V end was cut by 3 bases, the J end by 1 base, with 15 bases between. Here the CDR3 DNA reads TGTGCCAGTAGTATTTTTCGGGCAGACGCGAACACTGAAGCTTTCTTT. It codes for CASSIFRADANTEAFF.

This clone has more than one count but fewer than ten. This chain connects TRBV30 to TRBJ1-2; D unclear. CDR1 GTSNPN and CDR2 SVGIG come from the germline V gene (reference sequence). CDR3 length equals 12 residues. Deletions cut 2 bases from V and 4 bases from J, with 8 bases between. As DNA, the CDR3 is TGTGCCTGGAGTCCCCTCTCCTATGGCTACACCTTC. Translation gives CAWSPLSYGYTF. Drawing the rest from reference TRBV30 and TRBJ1-2, the complete variable domain is SQTIHQWPATLVQPVGSPLSLECTVEGTSNPNLYWYRQAAGRGLQLLFYSVGIGQISSEVPQNLSASRPQDRQFILSSKKLLLSDSGFYLCAWSPLSYGYTFGSGTRLTVV.

This chain joins TRBV5-1 and TRBJ2-1; 7 bases fit TRBD2. V lost 4 bases and J lost 1; bases outside the gene matches: 2. The germline V gene encodes CDR1 SGHRS and CDR2 YFSETQ. This CDR3 has 14 amino acids. CDR3 nucleotide sequence: TGCGCCAGCAGCCCGGGGGGATCCTACAATGAGCAGTTCTTC. Amino acid sequence: CASSPGGSYNEQFF.

This chain connects TRBV19 to TRBJ1-5; D unresolved. This CDR3 comprises 13 residues. The V gene's germline CDR1 is LNHDA and CDR2 SQIVND (reference sequence). Between the trimmed V and J ends, which lost 9 bases and 2 bases, there was a span of 11 bases. Here the CDR3 reads CASQSWGNQPQHF. As DNA, the CDR3 is TGTGCCAGCCAAAGTTGGGGCAATCAGCCCCAGCATTTT.

This clone was observed a handful of times. V is TRBV7-3 and J is TRBJ1-1; the D gene is possibly TRBD1 (5 bases). Germline V gene data show CDR1 as SGHTA and CDR2 as FQGTGA. The CDR3 consists of 15 residues. Trimming took 5 bases from V and 7 from J, leaving 20 bases between them. This CDR3 is CASSETGVSTNEAFF. As DNA, the CDR3 is TGTGCCAGCAGCGAAACGGGGGTGTCGACAAATGAAGCTTTCTTT.